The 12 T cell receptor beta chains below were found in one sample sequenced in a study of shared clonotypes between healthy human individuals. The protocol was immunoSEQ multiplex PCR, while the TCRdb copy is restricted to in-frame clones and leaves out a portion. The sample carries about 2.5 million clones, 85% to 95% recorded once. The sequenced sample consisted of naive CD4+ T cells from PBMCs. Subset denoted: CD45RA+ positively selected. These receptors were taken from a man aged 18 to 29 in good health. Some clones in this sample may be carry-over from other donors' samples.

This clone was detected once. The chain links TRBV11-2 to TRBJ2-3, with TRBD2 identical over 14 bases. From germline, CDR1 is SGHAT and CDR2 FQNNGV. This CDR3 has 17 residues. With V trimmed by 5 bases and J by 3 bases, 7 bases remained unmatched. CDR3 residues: CASSRFRTSGGTDTQYF. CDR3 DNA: TGTGCCAGCAGCCGATTTCGGACTAGCGGGGGGACAGATACGCAGTATTTT.

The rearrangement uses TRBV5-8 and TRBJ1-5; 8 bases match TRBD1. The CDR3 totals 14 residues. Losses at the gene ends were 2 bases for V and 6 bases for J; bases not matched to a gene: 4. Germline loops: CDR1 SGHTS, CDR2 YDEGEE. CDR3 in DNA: TGTGCCAGCAGCTTCGGACAGGGTGGTCAGCCCCAGCATTTT. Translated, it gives CASSFGQGGQPQHF.

CDR3 in DNA: TGCGCCAGCAGCTGGGTGGGGGCCTCCTACGAGCAGTACTTC. The encoded protein is CASSWVGASYEQYF. J is TRBJ2-7 and V is TRBV5-1; perhaps TRBD1 as D (6 bases). This CDR3 is 14 amino acids long. Germline V gene data show CDR1 as SGHRS and CDR2 as YFSETQ. Trimming took off 3 bases at V and 0 bases at J, with 10 bases between the two ends.

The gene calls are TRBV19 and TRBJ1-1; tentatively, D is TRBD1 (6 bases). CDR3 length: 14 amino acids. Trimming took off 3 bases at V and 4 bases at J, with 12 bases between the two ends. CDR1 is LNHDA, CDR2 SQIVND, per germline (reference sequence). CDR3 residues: CASSIGAGVTEAFF. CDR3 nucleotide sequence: TGTGCCAGTAGTATCGGGGCAGGGGTCACTGAAGCTTTCTTT.

CDR3 DNA: TGTGCCAGCAGTTCAGGGGGGGAAGGCTACACCTTC. Translation: CASSSGGEGYTF. This chain joins TRBV28 and TRBJ1-2; 7 bases are shared with TRBD1. The CDR3 totals 12 residues. The germline V gene has CDR1 MDHEN and CDR2 SYDVKM. V gave up 4 bases and J gave up 8 bases; unmatched junction bases: 4.

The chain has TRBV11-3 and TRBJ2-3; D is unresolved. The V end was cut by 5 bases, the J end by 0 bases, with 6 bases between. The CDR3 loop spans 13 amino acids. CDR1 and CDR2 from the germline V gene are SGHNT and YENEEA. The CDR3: CASSPDSTDTQYF. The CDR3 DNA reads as TGTGCCAGCAGCCCCGACAGCACAGATACGCAGTATTTT. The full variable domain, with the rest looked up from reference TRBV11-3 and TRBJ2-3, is EAGVVQSPRYKIIEKKQPVAFWCNPISGHNTLYWYLQNLGQGPELLIRYENEEAVDDSQLPKDRFSAERLKGVDSTLKIQPAELGDSAVYLCASSPDSTDTQYFGPGTRLTVL.

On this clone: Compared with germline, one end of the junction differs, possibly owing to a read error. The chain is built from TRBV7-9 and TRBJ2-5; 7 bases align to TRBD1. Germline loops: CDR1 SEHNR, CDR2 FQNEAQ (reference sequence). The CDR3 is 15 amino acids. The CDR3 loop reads CASSLEGGFRETQYF. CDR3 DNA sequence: TGTGCCAGCAGTTTAGAAGGGGGCTTCAGAGAGACCCAGTACTTC.

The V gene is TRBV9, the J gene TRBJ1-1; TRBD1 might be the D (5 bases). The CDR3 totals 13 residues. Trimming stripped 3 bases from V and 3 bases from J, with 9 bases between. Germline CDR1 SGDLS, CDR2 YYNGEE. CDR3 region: CASSAGPHTEAFF. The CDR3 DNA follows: TGTGCCAGCAGCGCGGGACCACACACTGAAGCTTTCTTT.

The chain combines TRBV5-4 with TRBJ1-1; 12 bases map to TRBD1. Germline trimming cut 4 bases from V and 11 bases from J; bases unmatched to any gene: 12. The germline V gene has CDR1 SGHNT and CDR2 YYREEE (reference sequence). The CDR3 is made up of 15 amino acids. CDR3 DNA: TGTGCCAGCAGCCAGATGGGACAGGGGGCGCTGGGGGCTTTCTTT. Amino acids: CASSQMGQGALGAFF.

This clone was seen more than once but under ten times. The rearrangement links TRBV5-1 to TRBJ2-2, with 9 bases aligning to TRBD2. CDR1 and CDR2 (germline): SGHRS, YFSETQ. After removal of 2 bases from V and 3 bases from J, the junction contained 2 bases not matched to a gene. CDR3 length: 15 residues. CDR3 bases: TGCGCCAGCAGCTTTCTAGCGGGGTACACCGGGGAGCTGTTTTTT. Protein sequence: CASSFLAGYTGELFF. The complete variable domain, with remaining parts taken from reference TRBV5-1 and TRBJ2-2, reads KAGVTQTPRYLIKTRGQQVTLSCSPISGHRSVSWYQQTPGQGLQFLFEYFSETQRNKGNFPGRFSGRQFSNSRSEMNVSTLELGDSALYLCASSFLAGYTGELFFGEGSRLTVL.

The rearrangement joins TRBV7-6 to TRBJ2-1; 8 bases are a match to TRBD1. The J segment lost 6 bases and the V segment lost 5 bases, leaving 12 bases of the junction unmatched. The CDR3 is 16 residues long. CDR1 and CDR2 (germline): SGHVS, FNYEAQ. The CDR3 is CASSNSDRVWANEQFF. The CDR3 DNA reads TGTGCCAGCAGCAATTCGGACAGGGTATGGGCCAATGAGCAGTTCTTC.

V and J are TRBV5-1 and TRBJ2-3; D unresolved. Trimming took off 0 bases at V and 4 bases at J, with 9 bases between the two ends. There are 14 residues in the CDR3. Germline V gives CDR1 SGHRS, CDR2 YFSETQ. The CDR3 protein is CASSLEGIADTQYF. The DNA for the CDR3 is TGCGCCAGCAGCTTGGAAGGGATTGCAGATACGCAGTATTTT.